Below, one T cell receptor beta chain is given with its context. Deletions cut 4 bases from V and 11 bases from J, with 19 bases between. The CDR3 runs to 15 residues. CDR1 is SGHRS and CDR2 is YFSETQ in the germline V gene. Unique molecular identifiers tagged the TCRbeta library. A single record per CDR3 protein comes from TCRdb applying MiXCR to the PCR reads. The sample shows under 850,000 distinct CDR3 sequences, around 13% of them seen only once. The sample originates from a study of T-cell reconstitution after alpha-beta-depleted transplantation in children. Material: PBMCs, obtained before TCRalphabeta/CD19-depleted stem cell transplant. The TCR was taken from a girl aged 2-15 years with congenital amegakaryocytic thrombocytopenia, due to receive a stem cell transplant. This sequence joins TRBV5-1 and TRBJ1-6, with D perhaps matching TRBD1 (5 bases). The CDR3 nucleotides are TGCGCCAGCAGCAGCGGCTTGGACGGGGGAGCACCCCTCCACTTT. Amino acids: CASSSGLDGGAPLHF. The entire variable domain, with the rest obtained from reference TRBV5-1 and TRBJ1-6, is as follows: KAGVTQTPRYLIKTRGQQVTLSCSPISGHRSVSWYQQTPGQGLQFLFEYFSETQRNKGNFPGRFSGRQFSNSRSEMNVSTLELGDSALYLCASSSGLDGGAPLHFGNGTRLTVT.